This passage covers 7 T cell receptor beta chains from one sample sequenced in a study of identical twins. TCRdb recomputed calls from the 5' RACE reads with MiXCR, one row per CDR3 protein. The table records 410,000 or so distinct CDR3 sequences, about a fifth of them present only once. The sample consisted of naive T cells sorted from blood. These receptors all come from a man between 45 and 60 years old in good health.

This clonotype was observed at least ten times. The chain employs TRBV18 and TRBJ2-7, with 8 bases matching TRBD1. CDR1 and CDR2 from the germline V gene are KGHSH and LQKENI. J gave up 3 bases and V 4 bases, and 8 bases lay outside the gene matches. The CDR3 contains 15 residues. The CDR3 DNA sequence: TGTGCCAGCTCACGGGGGACAGGAATGAACTACGAGCAGTACTTC. Protein product: CASSRGTGMNYEQYF.

This clonotype came up a few times. The chain employs TRBV6-1 and TRBJ2-2; tentatively, D is TRBD2 (7 bases). The CDR3 sequence is 15 residues long. CDR1 is MNHNS, CDR2 SASEGT, per germline. V gave up 8 bases and J gave up 7 bases, with 20 bases separating them. The CDR3 protein is CASGGGGAVVGELFF. In DNA, the CDR3 is TGTGCCAGCGGGGGTGGGGGGGCGGTTGTCGGGGAGCTGTTTTTT.

This clonotype was recorded many times. This chain uses TRBV28 with TRBJ2-5; D is tentatively TRBD1 or TRBD2 (5 bases each). V lost 5 bases, J lost 10 bases, and 17 bases lay in between. The length of the CDR3 is 13 residues. The V gene's germline CDR1 is MDHEN and CDR2 SYDVKM. The CDR3 sequence is CASSPGTLRIQYF. As DNA, the CDR3 is TGTGCCAGCAGTCCGGGGACGCTTAGGATCCAGTACTTC.

The CDR3 loop is CASSLEPGTEAFF. The CDR3 DNA sequence: TGTGCCAGCAGCTTAGAACCGGGCACTGAAGCTTTCTTT. This sequence joins TRBV11-3 and TRBJ1-1; D is ambiguous. The V gene's germline CDR1 is SGHNT and CDR2 YENEEA. V lost 0 bases to trimming and J lost 4 bases, with 6 bases between them. This CDR3 is 13 amino acids long.

This rearrangement joins TRBV5-5 to TRBJ2-3, with D possibly matching TRBD1 (6 bases). Looked up from germline, CDR1 is SGHKS and CDR2 is YYEKEE (reference sequence). The germline V and J ends were trimmed by 4 bases and 0 bases, with 9 bases remaining between them. CDR3 size: 14 residues. In DNA form, the CDR3 reads TGTGCCAGCAGCGCCAGGGGTAGCACAGATACGCAGTATTTT. Protein sequence: CASSARGSTDTQYF.

This clonotype occurred many times. The genes are TRBV6-1 and TRBJ2-6; D unresolved. Germline lookup yields CDR1 MNHNS and CDR2 SASEGT. This CDR3 comprises 16 residues. The ends were cut back, 5 bases at V and 2 bases at J, with 13 bases in the middle. CDR3 coding DNA: TGTGCCAGCAGTCCAGAAGTCGGTACTGGGGCCAACGTCCTGACTTTC. As protein: CASSPEVGTGANVLTF.

This clonotype showed up many times. V usage is TRBV27 and J usage is TRBJ1-1, with 7 positions matching TRBD1. The CDR3 consists of 14 residues. The V segment lost 11 bases and the J segment 4 bases; nucleotides outside the gene matches: 13. The germline V gene encodes CDR1 MNHEY and CDR2 SMNVEV (reference sequence). The CDR3: CAVSAYRGRTEAFF. The CDR3, as DNA: TGTGCCGTCAGTGCCTACAGGGGCCGCACTGAAGCTTTCTTT.